By its share, the clone carrying this TCR beta chain is large. What it binds is not known. The sample originates from a study of T and B cells in COVID-19 patients. On the study more broadly: Critical illness requiring mechanical ventilation or extracorporeal membrane oxygenation affected 12 of 20 active-infection patients. The study's findings and limits: Symptomatic-phase blood samples from mildly ill patients and early samples from severe cases were scarce. Active COVID-19 showed highly clonal TRB repertoires; recovery showed diversity and richness above healthy donors.

Multiplex PCR with BIOMED2 TRB-A/B primer pools amplified TRB rearrangements. Using its own MiXCR run on the multiplex PCR reads, TCRdb lists one record per CDR3 protein. The repertoire has around 1,200 distinct CDR3 sequences, around 30% of them found once; the top ten carry roughly 24%. Each TRB amplification used roughly 240-550 ng of genomic DNA from blood. CDR3 length: 15 residues. J was trimmed by 12 bases and V by 4 bases; bases with no gene match: 14. CDR1 LNHDA and CDR2 SQIVND come from the germline V gene (reference sequence). Sequenced sample: blood. The rearrangement uses TRBV19 and TRBJ2-1; 8 bases line up with TRBD2. This receptor was identified in a human donor with active COVID-19. The CDR3 bases are TGTGCCAGTAGTAAGGCGGCGACTAGCGTTTTAGTGCAGTTCTTC. Its protein is CASSKAATSVLVQFF. The variable domain in full, completed from reference TRBV19 and TRBJ2-1, reads DGGITQSPKYLFRKEGQNVTLSCEQNLNHDAMYWYRQDPGQGLRLIYYSQIVNDFQKGDIAEGYSVSREKKESFPLTVTSAQKNPTAFYLCASSKAATSVLVQFFGPGTRLTVL.